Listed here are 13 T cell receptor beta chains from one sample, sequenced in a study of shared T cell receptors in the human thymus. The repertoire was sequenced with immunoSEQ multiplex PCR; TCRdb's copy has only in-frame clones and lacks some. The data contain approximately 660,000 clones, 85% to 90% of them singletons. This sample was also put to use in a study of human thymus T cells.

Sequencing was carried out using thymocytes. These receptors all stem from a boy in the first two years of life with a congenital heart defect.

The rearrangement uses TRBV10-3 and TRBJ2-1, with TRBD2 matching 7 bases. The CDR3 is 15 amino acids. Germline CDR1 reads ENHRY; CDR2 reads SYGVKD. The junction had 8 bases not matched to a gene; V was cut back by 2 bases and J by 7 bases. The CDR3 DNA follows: TGTGCCATCAGTGAGGGGCCCGGGACTACTAATGAGCAGTTCTTC. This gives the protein CAISEGPGTTNEQFF.

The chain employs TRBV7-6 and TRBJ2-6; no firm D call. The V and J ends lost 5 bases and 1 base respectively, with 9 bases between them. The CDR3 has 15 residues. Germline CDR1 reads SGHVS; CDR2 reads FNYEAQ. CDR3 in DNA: TGTGCCAGCAGCCGCGGCGTTTCTGGGGCCAACGTCCTGACTTTC. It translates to CASSRGVSGANVLTF.

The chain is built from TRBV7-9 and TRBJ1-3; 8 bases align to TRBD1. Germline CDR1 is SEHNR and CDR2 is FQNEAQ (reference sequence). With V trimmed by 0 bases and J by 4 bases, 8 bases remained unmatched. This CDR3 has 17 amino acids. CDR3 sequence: CASSLADRVLAGNTIYF. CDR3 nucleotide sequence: TGTGCCAGCAGCTTAGCGGACAGGGTCTTGGCAGGAAACACCATATATTTT.

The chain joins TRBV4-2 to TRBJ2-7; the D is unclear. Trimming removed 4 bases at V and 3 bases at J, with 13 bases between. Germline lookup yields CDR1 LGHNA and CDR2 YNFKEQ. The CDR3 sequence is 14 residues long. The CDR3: CASSPTENFYEQYF. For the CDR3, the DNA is TGTGCCAGCAGCCCTACAGAGAACTTCTACGAGCAGTACTTC.

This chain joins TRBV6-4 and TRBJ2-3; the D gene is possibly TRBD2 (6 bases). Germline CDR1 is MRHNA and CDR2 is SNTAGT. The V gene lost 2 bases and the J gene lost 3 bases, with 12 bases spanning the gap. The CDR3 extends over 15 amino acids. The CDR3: CASSDGSGETDTQYF. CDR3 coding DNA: TGTGCCAGCAGTGACGGGTCGGGAGAGACAGATACGCAGTATTTT.

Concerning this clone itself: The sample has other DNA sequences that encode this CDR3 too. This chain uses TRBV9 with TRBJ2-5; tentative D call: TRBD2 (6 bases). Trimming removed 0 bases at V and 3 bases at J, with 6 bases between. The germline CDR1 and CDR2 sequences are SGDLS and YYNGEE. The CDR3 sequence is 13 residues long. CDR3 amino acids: CASSVGGEETQYF. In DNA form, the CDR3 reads TGTGCCAGCAGCGTAGGCGGGGAAGAGACCCAGTACTTC.

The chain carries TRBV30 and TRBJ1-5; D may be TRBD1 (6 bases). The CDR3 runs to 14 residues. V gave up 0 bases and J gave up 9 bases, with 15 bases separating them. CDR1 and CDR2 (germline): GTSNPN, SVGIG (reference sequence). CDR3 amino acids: CAWSVSDIGGPQHF. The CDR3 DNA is TGTGCCTGGAGTGTCTCAGACATAGGGGGGCCCCAGCATTTT.

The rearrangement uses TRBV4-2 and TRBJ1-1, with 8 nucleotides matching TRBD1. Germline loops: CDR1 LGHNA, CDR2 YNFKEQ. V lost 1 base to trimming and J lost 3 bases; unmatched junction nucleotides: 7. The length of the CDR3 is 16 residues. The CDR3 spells CASSQGQGRTYTEAFF. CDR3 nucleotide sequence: TGTGCCAGCAGCCAAGGACAGGGGCGGACGTACACTGAAGCTTTCTTT.

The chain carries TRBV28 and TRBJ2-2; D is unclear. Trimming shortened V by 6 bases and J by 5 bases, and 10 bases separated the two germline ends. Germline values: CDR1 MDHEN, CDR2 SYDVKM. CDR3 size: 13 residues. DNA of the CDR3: TGTGCCAGCAGGAAGATCGGGACCGGGGAGCTGTTTTTT. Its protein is CASRKIGTGELFF. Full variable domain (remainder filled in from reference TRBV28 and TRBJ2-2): DVKVTQSSRYLVKRTGEKVFLECVQDMDHENMFWYRQDPGLGLRLIYFSYDVKMKEKGDIPEGYSVSREKKERFSLILESASTNQTSMYLCASRKIGTGELFFGEGSRLTVL.

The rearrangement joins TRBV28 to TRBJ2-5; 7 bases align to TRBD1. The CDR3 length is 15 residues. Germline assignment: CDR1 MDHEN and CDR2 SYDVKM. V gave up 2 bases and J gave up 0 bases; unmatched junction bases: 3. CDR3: CASSLEGGNQETQYF. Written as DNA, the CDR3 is TGTGCCAGCAGTTTAGAAGGGGGCAACCAAGAGACCCAGTACTTC.

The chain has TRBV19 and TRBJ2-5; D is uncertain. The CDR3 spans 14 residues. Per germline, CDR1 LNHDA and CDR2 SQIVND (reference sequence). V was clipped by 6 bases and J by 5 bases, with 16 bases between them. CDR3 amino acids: CASRPGGRPETQYF. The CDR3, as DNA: TGTGCCAGTAGACCGGGTGGCCGCCCGGAGACCCAGTACTTC.

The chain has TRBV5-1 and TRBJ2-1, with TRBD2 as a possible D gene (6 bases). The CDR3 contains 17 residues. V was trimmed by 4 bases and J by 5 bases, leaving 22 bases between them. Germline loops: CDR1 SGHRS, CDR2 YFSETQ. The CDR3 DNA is TGCGCCAGCAGCCGGCGGGGTTTCGGGGGTTGGGACAATGAGCAGTTCTTC. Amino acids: CASSRRGFGGWDNEQFF.

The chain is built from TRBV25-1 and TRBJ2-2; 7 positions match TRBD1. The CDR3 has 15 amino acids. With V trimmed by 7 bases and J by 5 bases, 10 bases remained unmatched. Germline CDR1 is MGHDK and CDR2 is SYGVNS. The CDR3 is CASTQTGNETGELFF. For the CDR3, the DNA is TGTGCCAGCACCCAGACAGGGAACGAAACCGGGGAGCTGTTTTTT.